This T cell receptor beta chain was captured by sequencing in a study of a mutant IDH1 vaccine in newly diagnosed glioma. The study, taken as a whole, reports: Changes in the top peripheral T cell clonotypes seemingly had no bearing on pseudoprogression.

About this clone itself: Its antigen is currently unknown.

Repertoires were generated with immunoSEQ multiplex PCR, while TCRdb's copy carries only in-frame clones and drops some. The data contain fewer than 45,000 clones, 65% to 85% of them seen just once; the ten biggest clones take up about 2.3%. The ends lost 3 bases at V and 5 bases at J; junction bases unmatched: 11. This CDR3 spans 17 amino acids. Germline V lookup: CDR1 SEHNR, CDR2 FQNEAQ (reference sequence). Time point given: week 11, during vaccination. Doses consisted of 300 ug of mutant IDH1 20-mer peptide each, paired with topical imiquimod. The chain couples TRBV7-9 to TRBJ2-3, with 10 bases identical to TRBD2. This sequence was found in a man aged 40-55 years with glioma. Sequenced material: PBMCs, taken from a glioma patient whose treatment included an IDH1 peptide vaccine. CDR3 in amino acids: CASSFLPSSGSGDTQYF. For the CDR3, the DNA is TGTGCCAGCAGCTTTCTTCCCTCTAGCGGGAGTGGAGATACGCAGTATTTT.